One sample yielded the 2 T cell receptor beta chains listed below, sequenced in a study of blood T cell repertoires in COVID-19. Clones were sequenced by immunoSEQ multiplex PCR, and TCRdb holds only the in-frame ones, with some missing. The profile shows roughly 68,000 clones, 88% of them singletons. Sample: PBMCs or T cells enriched from blood (not recorded which). These receptors were collected from a middle-aged woman who had recovered from COVID-19.

This clone was observed a handful of times. V is TRBV4-2 and J is TRBJ2-2; D gene uncertain. CDR3 size: 15 residues. V lost 4 bases to trimming and J lost 4 bases, with 13 bases between them. Per germline, CDR1 LGHNA and CDR2 YNFKEQ. In nucleotides, the CDR3 is TGTGCCAGCAGCCCCCAGGTGTCCGTCACCGGGGAGCTGTTTTTT. This sequence encodes CASSPQVSVTGELFF.

This clone was seen a single time. This chain links TRBV9 with TRBJ1-2; D is ambiguous. Germline V CDR1 and CDR2: SGDLS, YYNGEE. The V and J ends lost 0 bases and 8 bases respectively, with 11 bases between them. The CDR3 length is 13 residues. The CDR3 DNA is TGTGCCAGCAGCGTAGATCTGCAAGCGGGCTACACCTTC. As protein: CASSVDLQAGYTF.